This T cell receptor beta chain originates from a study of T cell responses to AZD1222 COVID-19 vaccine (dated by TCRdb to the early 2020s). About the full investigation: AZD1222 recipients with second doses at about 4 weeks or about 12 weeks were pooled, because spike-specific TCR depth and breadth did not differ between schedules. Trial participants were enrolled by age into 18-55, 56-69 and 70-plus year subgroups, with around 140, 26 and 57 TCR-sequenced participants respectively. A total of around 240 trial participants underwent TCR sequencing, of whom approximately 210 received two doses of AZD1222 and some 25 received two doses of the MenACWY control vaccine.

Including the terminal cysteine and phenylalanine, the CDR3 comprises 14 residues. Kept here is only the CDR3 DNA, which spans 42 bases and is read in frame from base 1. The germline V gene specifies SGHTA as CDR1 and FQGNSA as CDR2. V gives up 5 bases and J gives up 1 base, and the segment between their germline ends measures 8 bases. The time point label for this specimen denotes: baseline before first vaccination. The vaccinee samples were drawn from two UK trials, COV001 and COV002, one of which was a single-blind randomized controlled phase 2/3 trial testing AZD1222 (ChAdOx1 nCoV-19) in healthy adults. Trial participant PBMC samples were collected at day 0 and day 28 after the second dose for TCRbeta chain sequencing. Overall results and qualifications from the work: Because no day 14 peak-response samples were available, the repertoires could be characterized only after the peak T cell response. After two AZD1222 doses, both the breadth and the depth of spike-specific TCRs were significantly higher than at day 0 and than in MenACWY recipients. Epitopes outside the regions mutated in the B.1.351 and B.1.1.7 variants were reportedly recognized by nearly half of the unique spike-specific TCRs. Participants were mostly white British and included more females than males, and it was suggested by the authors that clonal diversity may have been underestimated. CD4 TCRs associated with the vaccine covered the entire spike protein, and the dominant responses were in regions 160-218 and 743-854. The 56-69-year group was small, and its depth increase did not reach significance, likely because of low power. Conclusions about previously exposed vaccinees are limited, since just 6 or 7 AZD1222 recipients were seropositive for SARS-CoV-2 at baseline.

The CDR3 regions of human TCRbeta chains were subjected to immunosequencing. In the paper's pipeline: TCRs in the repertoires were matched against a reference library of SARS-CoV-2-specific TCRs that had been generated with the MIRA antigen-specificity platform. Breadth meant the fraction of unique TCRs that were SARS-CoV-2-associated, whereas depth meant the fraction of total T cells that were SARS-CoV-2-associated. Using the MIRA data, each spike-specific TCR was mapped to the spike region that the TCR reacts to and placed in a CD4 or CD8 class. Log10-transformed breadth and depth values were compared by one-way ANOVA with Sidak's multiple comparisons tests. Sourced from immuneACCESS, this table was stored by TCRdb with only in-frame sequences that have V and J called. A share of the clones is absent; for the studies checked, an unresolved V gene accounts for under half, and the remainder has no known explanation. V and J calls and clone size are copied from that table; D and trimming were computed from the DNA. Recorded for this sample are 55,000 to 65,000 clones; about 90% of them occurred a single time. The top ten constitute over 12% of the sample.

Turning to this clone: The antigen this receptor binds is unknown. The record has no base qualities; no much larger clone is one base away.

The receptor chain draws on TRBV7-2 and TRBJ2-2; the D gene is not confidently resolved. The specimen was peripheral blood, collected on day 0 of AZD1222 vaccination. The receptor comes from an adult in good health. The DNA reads TGTGCCAGCAGCCCGAACCAGAACACCGGGGAGCTGTTTTTT. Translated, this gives CASSPNQNTGELFF.